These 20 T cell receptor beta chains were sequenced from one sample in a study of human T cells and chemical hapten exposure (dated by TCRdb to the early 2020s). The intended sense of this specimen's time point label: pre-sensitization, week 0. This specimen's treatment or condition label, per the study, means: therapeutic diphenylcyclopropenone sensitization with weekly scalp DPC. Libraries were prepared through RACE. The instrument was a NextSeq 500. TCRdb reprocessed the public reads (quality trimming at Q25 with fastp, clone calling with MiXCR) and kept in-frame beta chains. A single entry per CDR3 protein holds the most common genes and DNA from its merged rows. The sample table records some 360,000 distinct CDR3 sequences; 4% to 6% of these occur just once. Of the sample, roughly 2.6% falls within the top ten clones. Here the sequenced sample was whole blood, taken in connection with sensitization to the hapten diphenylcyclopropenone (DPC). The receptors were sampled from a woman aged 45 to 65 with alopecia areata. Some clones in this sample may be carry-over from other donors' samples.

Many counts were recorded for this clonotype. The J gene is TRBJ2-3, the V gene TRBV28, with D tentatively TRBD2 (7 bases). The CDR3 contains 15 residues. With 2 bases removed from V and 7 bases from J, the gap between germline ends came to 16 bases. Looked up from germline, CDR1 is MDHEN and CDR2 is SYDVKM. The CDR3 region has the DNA TGTGCCAGCAGTTTAGGGGGGGGCCGCGGGAATACGCAGTATTTT. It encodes CASSLGGGRGNTQYF.

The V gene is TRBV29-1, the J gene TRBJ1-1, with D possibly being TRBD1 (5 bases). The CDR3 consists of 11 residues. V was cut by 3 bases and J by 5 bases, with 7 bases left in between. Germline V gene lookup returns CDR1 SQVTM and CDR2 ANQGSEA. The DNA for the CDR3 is TGCAGCGTTGATGGGGGGACTGAAGCTTTCTTT. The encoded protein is CSVDGGTEAFF.

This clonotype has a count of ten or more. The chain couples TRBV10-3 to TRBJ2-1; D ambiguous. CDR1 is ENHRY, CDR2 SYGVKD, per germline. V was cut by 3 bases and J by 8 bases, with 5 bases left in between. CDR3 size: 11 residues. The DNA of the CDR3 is TGTGCCATCAGTGACCGAGATGAGCAGTTCTTC. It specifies CAISDRDEQFF.

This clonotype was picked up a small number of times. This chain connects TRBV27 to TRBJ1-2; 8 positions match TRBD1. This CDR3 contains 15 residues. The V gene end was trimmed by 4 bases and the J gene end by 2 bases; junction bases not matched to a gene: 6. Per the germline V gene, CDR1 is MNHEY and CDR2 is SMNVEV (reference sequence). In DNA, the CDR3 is TGTGCCAGCAGTTCCGGACAGGGCTGGAACTATGGCTACACCTTC. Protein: CASSSGQGWNYGYTF.

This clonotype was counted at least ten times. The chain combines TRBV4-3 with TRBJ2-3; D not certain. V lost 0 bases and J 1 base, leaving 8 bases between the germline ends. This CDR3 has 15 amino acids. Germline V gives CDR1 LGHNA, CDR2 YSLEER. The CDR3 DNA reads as TGCGCCAGCAGCCAAGATTCAGGTCGCACAGATACGCAGTATTTT. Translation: CASSQDSGRTDTQYF.

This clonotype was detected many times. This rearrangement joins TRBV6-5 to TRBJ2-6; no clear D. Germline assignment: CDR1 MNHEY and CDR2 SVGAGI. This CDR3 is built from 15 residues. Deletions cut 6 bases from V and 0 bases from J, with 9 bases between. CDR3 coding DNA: TGTGCCAGCAGACGTTACAGCTCTGGGGCCAACGTCCTGACTTTC. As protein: CASRRYSSGANVLTF.

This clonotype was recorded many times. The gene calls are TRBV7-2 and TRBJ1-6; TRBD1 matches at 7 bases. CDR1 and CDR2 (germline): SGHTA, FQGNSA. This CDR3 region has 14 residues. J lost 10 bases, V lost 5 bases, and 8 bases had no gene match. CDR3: CASSPDRVRSPLHF. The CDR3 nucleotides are TGTGCCAGCAGCCCTGACAGGGTGCGGTCACCCCTCCACTTT. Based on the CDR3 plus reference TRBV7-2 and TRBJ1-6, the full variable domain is GAGVSQSPSNKVTEKGKDVELRCDPISGHTALYWYRQSLGQGLEFLIYFQGNSAPDKSGLPSDRFSAERTGGSVSTLTIQRTQQEDSAVYLCASSPDRVRSPLHFGNGTRLTVT.

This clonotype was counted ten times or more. CDR3 loop: CASSPASDEQYF. In DNA, the CDR3 is TGTGCCAGCAGTCCCGCGTCCGACGAGCAGTACTTC. This chain connects TRBV11-1 to TRBJ2-7; D uncertain. V shed 6 bases and J shed 5 bases, with 11 bases lying between them. Germline V gene lookup returns CDR1 SGHAT and CDR2 FQDESV (reference sequence). CDR3 length: 12 amino acids.

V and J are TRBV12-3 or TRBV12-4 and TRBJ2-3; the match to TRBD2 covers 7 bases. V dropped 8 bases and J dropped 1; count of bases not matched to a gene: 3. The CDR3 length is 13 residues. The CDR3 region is CASQGGGTDTQYF. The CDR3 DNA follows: TGTGCCAGCCAGGGAGGGGGCACAGATACGCAGTATTTT.

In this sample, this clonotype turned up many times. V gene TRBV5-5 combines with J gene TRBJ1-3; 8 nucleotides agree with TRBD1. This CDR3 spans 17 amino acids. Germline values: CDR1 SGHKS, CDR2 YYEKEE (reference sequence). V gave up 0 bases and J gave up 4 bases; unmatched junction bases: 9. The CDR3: CASSLDFRGTGGNTIYF. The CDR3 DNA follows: TGTGCCAGCAGCTTGGATTTCCGGGGGACAGGCGGAAACACCATATATTTT.

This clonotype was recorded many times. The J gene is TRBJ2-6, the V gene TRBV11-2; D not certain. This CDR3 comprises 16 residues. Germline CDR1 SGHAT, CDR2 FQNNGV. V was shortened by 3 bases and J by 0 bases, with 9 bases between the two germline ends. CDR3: CASSFLGSSGANVLTF. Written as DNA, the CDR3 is TGTGCCAGCAGCTTCCTTGGTTCCTCTGGGGCCAACGTCCTGACTTTC.

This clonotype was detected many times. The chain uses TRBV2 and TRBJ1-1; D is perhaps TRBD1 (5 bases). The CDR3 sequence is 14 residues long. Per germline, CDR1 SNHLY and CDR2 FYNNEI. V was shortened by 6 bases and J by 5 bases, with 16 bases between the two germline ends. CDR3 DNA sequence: TGTGCCAGCAGGGGGGACTCCCTTGGGACTGAAGCTTTCTTT. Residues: CASRGDSLGTEAFF.

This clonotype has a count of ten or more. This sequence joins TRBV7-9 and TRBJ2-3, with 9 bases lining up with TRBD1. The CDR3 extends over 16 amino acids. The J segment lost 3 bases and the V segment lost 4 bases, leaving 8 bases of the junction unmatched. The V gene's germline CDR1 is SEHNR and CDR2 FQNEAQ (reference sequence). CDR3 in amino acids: CASSSRTGDGTDTQYF. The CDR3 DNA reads TGTGCCAGCAGCTCCAGGACAGGGGACGGAACAGATACGCAGTATTTT.

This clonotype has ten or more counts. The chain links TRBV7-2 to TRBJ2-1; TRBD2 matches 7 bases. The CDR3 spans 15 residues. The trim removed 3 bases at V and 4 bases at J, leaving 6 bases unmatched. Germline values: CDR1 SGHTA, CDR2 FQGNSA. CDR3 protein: CASSFKRGAYNEQFF. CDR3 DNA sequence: TGTGCCAGCAGCTTTAAGCGGGGAGCTTACAATGAGCAGTTCTTC. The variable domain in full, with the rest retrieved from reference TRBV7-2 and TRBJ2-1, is GAGVSQSPSNKVTEKGKDVELRCDPISGHTALYWYRQSLGQGLEFLIYFQGNSAPDKSGLPSDRFSAERTGGSVSTLTIQRTQQEDSAVYLCASSFKRGAYNEQFFGPGTRLTVL.

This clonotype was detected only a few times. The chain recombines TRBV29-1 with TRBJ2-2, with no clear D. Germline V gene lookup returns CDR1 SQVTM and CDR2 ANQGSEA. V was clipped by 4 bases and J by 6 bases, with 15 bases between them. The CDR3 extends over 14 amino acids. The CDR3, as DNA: TGCAGCGTTGCTACGACCTACGCCTCCGGGGAGCTGTTTTTT. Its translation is CSVATTYASGELFF.

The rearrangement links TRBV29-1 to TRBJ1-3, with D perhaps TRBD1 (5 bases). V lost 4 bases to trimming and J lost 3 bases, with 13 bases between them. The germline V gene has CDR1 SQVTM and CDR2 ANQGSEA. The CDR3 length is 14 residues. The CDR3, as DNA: TGCAGCGTTGGCCTGGGGCAGGTTGGAAACACCATATATTTT. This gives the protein CSVGLGQVGNTIYF. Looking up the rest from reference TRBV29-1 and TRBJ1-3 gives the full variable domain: SAVISQKPSRDICQRGTSLTIQCQVDSQVTMMFWYRQQPGQSLTLIATANQGSEATYESGFVIDKFPISRPNLTFSTLTVSNMSPEDSSIYLCSVGLGQVGNTIYFGEGSWLTVV.

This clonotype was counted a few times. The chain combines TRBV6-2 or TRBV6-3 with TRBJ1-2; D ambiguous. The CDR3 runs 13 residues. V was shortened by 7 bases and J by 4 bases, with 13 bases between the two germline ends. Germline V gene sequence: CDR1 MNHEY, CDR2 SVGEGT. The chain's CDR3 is CASNQAEPYGYTF. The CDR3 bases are TGTGCCAGCAACCAAGCAGAACCCTATGGCTACACCTTC.

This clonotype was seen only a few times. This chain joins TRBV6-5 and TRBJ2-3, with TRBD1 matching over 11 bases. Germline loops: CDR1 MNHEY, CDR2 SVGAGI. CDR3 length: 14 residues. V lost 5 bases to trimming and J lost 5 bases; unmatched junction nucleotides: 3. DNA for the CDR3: TGTGCCAGCAGTCGGACAGGGGGCAGAGATACGCAGTATTTT. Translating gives CASSRTGGRDTQYF.

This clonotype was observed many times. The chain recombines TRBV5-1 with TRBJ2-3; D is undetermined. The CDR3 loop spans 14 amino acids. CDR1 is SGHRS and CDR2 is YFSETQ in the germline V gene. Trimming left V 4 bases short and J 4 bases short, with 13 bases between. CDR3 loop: CASSASVAADTQYF. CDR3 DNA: TGCGCCAGCAGCGCTTCCGTGGCCGCAGATACGCAGTATTTT. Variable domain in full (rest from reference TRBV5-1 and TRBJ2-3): KAGVTQTPRYLIKTRGQQVTLSCSPISGHRSVSWYQQTPGQGLQFLFEYFSETQRNKGNFPGRFSGRQFSNSRSEMNVSTLELGDSALYLCASSASVAADTQYFGPGTRLTVL.

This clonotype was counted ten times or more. The CDR3 region is CASSPQLSGANVLTF. CDR3 nucleotide sequence: TGCGCCAGCAGCCCACAGCTCTCTGGGGCCAACGTCCTGACTTTC. The rearrangement links TRBV4-3 to TRBJ2-6; D is ambiguous. The V end was cut by 4 bases, the J end by 0 bases, with 7 bases between. The germline CDR1 and CDR2 sequences are LGHNA and YSLEER. The CDR3 spans 15 residues.